Presented here are 25 T cell receptor beta chains from one specimen sequenced in a study of blood T cell repertoires in COVID-19. Profiled with immunoSEQ multiplex PCR; TCRdb holds only in-frame clones, not every one. The sample lists some 400,000 clones; roughly nine tenths were seen once. Sequenced: PBMCs or T cells enriched from blood (not recorded which). The source is a man under 40 who had recovered from COVID-19.

The chain is built from TRBV19 and TRBJ1-5; possible D gene TRBD1, 6 bases. The germline V gene has CDR1 LNHDA and CDR2 SQIVND (reference sequence). V was clipped by 6 bases and J by 4 bases, with 22 bases between them. CDR3 size: 17 residues. Here the CDR3 DNA reads TGTGCCAGTAGAACAAGAGCCGGGACACCAGGGAATCAGCCCCAGCATTTT. As protein: CASRTRAGTPGNQPQHF.

The chain couples TRBV18 to TRBJ1-5; the match to TRBD1 covers 7 bases. Per germline, CDR1 KGHSH and CDR2 LQKENI. The CDR3 loop spans 13 amino acids. With 3 bases clipped from V and 9 bases from J, the junction kept 5 bases outside the gene matches. The CDR3 nucleotides read TGTGCCAGCTCACCGACAGGGAATTCGCCCCAGCATTTT. Its translation is CASSPTGNSPQHF.

The chain is built from TRBV10-3 and TRBJ1-2; D uncertain. From germline, CDR1 is ENHRY and CDR2 SYGVKD. This CDR3 region has 12 residues. V lost 2 bases to trimming and J lost 6 bases, with 7 bases between them. As DNA, the CDR3 is TGTGCCATCAGTGAGGCAGGCCATGGCTACACCTTC. Translation: CAISEAGHGYTF.

The genes are TRBV3-1 (or the pseudogene TRBV3-2) and TRBJ1-1, with D perhaps matching TRBD1 (6 bases). The germline V gene encodes CDR1 LGHDT and CDR2 YNNKEL (reference sequence). The CDR3 runs 14 residues. V was cut by 1 base and J by 3 bases, with 9 bases left in between. The CDR3, as DNA: TGTGCCAGCAGCCAAGCAGGGGCGCACACTGAAGCTTTCTTT. This gives the protein CASSQAGAHTEAFF.

Only one count was recorded for this clone. V usage is TRBV29-1 and J usage is TRBJ1-2, with 9 bases identical to TRBD1. This CDR3 contains 12 residues. Germline V gene lookup returns CDR1 SQVTM and CDR2 ANQGSEA. V shed 5 bases, J shed 6 bases, and the junction held 4 bases outside the gene matches. CDR3 region: CSVYRGPDGYTF. The CDR3, as DNA: TGCAGCGTTTACAGGGGGCCTGATGGCTACACCTTC.

The chain couples TRBV24-1 to TRBJ2-5; 14 positions agree with TRBD2. J lost 5 bases, V lost 6 bases, and 16 bases had no gene match. Germline CDR1 reads KGHDR; CDR2 reads SFDVKD. This CDR3 contains 19 residues. DNA for the CDR3: TGTGCCACCAGTCCGGGACTAGCGGGAGTTAGGGTAAGGCCGGAGACCCAGTACTTC. It yields the protein CATSPGLAGVRVRPETQYF.

J is TRBJ2-1 and V is TRBV4-1; 7 positions match TRBD2. Trimming cost V 4 bases and J 7 bases; bases outside gene matches: 16. CDR3 length: 17 residues. Germline CDR1 and CDR2: MGHRA and YSYEKL. Written as DNA, the CDR3 is TGCGCCAGCAGCCTCGGTGGGGGGGGTTTATTTCAGAATGAGCAGTTCTTC. It is translated as CASSLGGGGLFQNEQFF.

This clone was counted a single time. Other DNA sequences of this sample code for an identical CDR3. This rearrangement joins TRBV5-4 to TRBJ2-5, with TRBD2 matching 10 bases. CDR1 and CDR2 (germline): SGHNT, YYREEE (reference sequence). The CDR3 extends over 15 amino acids. V shed 0 bases, J shed 2 bases, and the junction held 1 base outside the gene matches. CDR3 in amino acids: CASSLGTSGQETQYF. CDR3 sequence (DNA): TGTGCCAGCAGCTTGGGGACTAGCGGACAAGAGACCCAGTACTTC. Based on the CDR3 plus reference TRBV5-4 and TRBJ2-5, the full variable domain is ETGVTQSPTHLIKTRGQQVTLRCSSQSGHNTVSWYQQALGQGPQFIFQYYREEENGRGNFPPRFSGLQFPNYSSELNVNALELDDSALYLCASSLGTSGQETQYFGPGTRLLVL.

V is TRBV7-9 and J is TRBJ2-7; D might be TRBD1 (6 bases). The CDR3 covers 14 residues. CDR1 is SEHNR, CDR2 FQNEAQ, per germline (reference sequence). V lost 2 bases and J 3 bases, leaving 11 bases between the germline ends. This CDR3 is CASSLRQGYYEQYF. In DNA, the CDR3 is TGTGCCAGCAGCTTACGCCAGGGGTACTACGAGCAGTACTTC.

Here the CDR3 reads CASSFAGRGETEAFF. CDR3 nucleotide sequence: TGCGCCAGCAGCTTTGCGGGGCGCGGGGAAACTGAAGCTTTCTTT. The chain couples TRBV5-1 to TRBJ1-1, with D possibly TRBD1 on 5 matching bases. The V end lost 2 bases, the J end lost 5 bases, and 16 bases lay between the germline ends. In germline, CDR1 is SGHRS, CDR2 YFSETQ. This CDR3 contains 15 residues.

The chain carries TRBV5-1 and TRBJ2-7; D possibly corresponds to TRBD2 (5 bases). Trimming shortened V by 0 bases and J by 4 bases, and 14 bases separated the two germline ends. CDR1 SGHRS and CDR2 YFSETQ come from the germline V gene. The CDR3 covers 15 residues. The CDR3 DNA is TGCGCCAGCAGCTTGGTCTCCGACCCGGGATACGAGCAGTACTTC. Translated, it gives CASSLVSDPGYEQYF.

V gene TRBV25-1 combines with J gene TRBJ1-4; D not certain. This CDR3 has 15 residues. CDR1 and CDR2 (germline): MGHDK, SYGVNS. The V end lost 6 bases, the J end lost 11 bases, and 22 bases lay between the germline ends. The CDR3 region is CASRPADWRIRKLFF. The CDR3 DNA sequence: TGTGCCAGCAGACCAGCAGACTGGCGTATACGGAAACTGTTTTTT.

The chain combines TRBV18 with TRBJ2-3, with 7 bases aligning to TRBD2. This CDR3 has 16 residues. Per germline, CDR1 KGHSH and CDR2 LQKENI. V was pared by 0 bases and J by 2 bases, with 5 bases of the junction left unmatched. CDR3 loop: CASSPPAGDLTDTQYF. The CDR3 region has the DNA TGTGCCAGCTCACCACCGGCGGGAGACCTCACAGATACGCAGTATTTT.

CDR3 protein: CASSPVGEDTEAFF. CDR3 bases: TGTGCCAGCAGTCCTGTGGGGGAGGACACTGAAGCTTTCTTT. The gene calls are TRBV27 and TRBJ1-1; perhaps TRBD1 as D (5 bases). V was pared by 5 bases and J by 3 bases, with 13 bases between. The CDR3 has 14 amino acids. The germline V gene encodes CDR1 MNHEY and CDR2 SMNVEV (reference sequence).

The chain couples TRBV18 to TRBJ1-6, with D tentatively TRBD1 (6 bases). The CDR3 is made up of 15 amino acids. Germline assignment: CDR1 KGHSH and CDR2 LQKENI. Between the trimmed V and J ends, which lost 6 bases and 7 bases, there was a span of 16 bases. The CDR3 bases are TGTGCCAGCTCGCCAAGCACAGGGAAGAATTCACCCCTCCACTTT. This translates into CASSPSTGKNSPLHF.

The CDR3 protein is CASSPSGVYQETQYF. CDR3 DNA: TGTGCCAGCAGCCCAAGCGGGGTGTACCAAGAGACCCAGTACTTC. V usage is TRBV3-1 (or the pseudogene TRBV3-2) and J usage is TRBJ2-5; 7 nucleotides match TRBD2. This CDR3 has 15 amino acids. In germline, CDR1 is LGHDT, CDR2 YNNKEL (reference sequence). The ends lost 4 bases at V and 0 bases at J; junction bases unmatched: 5.

The J gene is TRBJ1-6, the V gene TRBV3-1 (or the pseudogene TRBV3-2); D gene unclear. Trimming shortened V by 1 base and J by 13 bases, and 11 bases separated the two germline ends. The CDR3 is 13 residues long. Germline V CDR1 and CDR2: LGHDT, YNNKEL (reference sequence). The CDR3 DNA reads TGTGCCAGCAGCCAAGTGGCCCGAGGGCCCCTCCACTTT. It specifies CASSQVARGPLHF.

This sequence joins TRBV4-1 and TRBJ2-5; D is unresolved. This CDR3 spans 18 amino acids. Germline V gives CDR1 MGHRA, CDR2 YSYEKL. V was clipped by 0 bases and J by 1 base, with 18 bases between them. This chain's CDR3 is CASSQDPLGGTSQETQYF. DNA of the CDR3: TGCGCCAGCAGCCAAGATCCGCTCGGCGGAACCTCCCAAGAGACCCAGTACTTC.

This clone was seen more than once but under ten times. The rearrangement uses TRBV28 and TRBJ1-6, with TRBD1 matching 9 bases. The CDR3 contains 12 residues. The V and J ends lost 11 bases and 9 bases, in that order; junction bases with no gene match: 5. Germline V gives CDR1 MDHEN, CDR2 SYDVKM. DNA of the CDR3: TGTGCCGTAGGGACAGGGCCTTCACCCCTCCACTTT. Protein: CAVGTGPSPLHF.

The rearrangement uses TRBV6-6 and TRBJ2-7, with TRBD1 as a possible D gene (7 bases). This CDR3 region has 14 residues. Germline V gene sequence: CDR1 MNHNY, CDR2 SVGAGI (reference sequence). The ends were cut back, 6 bases at V and 3 bases at J, with 15 bases in the middle. CDR3 region: CASRPGGGGYEQYF. The DNA for the CDR3 is TGTGCCAGCAGACCAGGGGGAGGTGGCTACGAGCAGTACTTC.

This CDR3 is CASSQRGNTGELFF. The CDR3 DNA reads TGTGCCAGCAGCCAACGCGGGAACACCGGGGAGCTGTTTTTT. V and J are TRBV3-1 (or the pseudogene TRBV3-2) and TRBJ2-2, with D unclear. Trimming stripped 2 bases from V and 1 base from J, with 5 bases between. The CDR3 sequence is 14 residues long. Germline loops: CDR1 LGHDT, CDR2 YNNKEL (reference sequence).

The CDR3 nucleotides are TGTGCCAGCAGTTTCGACAGGGGAGCATTTGGCTACACCTTC. Translating it yields CASSFDRGAFGYTF. J is TRBJ1-2 and V is TRBV27, with 8 nucleotides matching TRBD1. Germline CDR1 and CDR2: MNHEY and SMNVEV (reference sequence). V lost 3 bases, J lost 7 bases, and 7 bases stayed unmatched. This CDR3 comprises 14 residues.

This chain joins TRBV5-1 and TRBJ1-2; possibly TRBD1 for D (6 bases). The germline CDR1 and CDR2 sequences are SGHRS and YFSETQ. Trimming removed 0 bases from V and 6 bases from J, with 18 bases in between. The CDR3 is 16 amino acids. As DNA, the CDR3 is TGCGCCAGCAGCTTGGTTGGCGGAGGGGGGGCTAATGGCTACACCTTC. It translates to CASSLVGGGGANGYTF.

This rearrangement joins TRBV7-2 to TRBJ1-2; D is unresolved. Germline assignment: CDR1 SGHTA and CDR2 FQGNSA. The V and J ends lost 4 bases and 6 bases respectively, with 12 bases between them. The length of the CDR3 is 13 residues. CDR3 in amino acids: CASSSQSADGYTF. CDR3 DNA: TGTGCCAGCAGCTCCCAGTCGGCGGATGGCTACACCTTC.

The chain couples TRBV30 to TRBJ1-5; the match to TRBD1 covers 9 bases. CDR1 is GTSNPN and CDR2 is SVGIG in the germline V gene (reference sequence). The length of the CDR3 is 12 residues. V was pared by 5 bases and J by 5 bases, with 1 base of the junction left unmatched. CDR3 residues: CAWDRGDQPQHF. As DNA, the CDR3 is TGTGCCTGGGACAGGGGGGATCAGCCCCAGCATTTT.